A single TCR beta chain is shown here with its context. CDR3 size: 15 residues. Germline V CDR1 and CDR2: MDHEN, SYDVKM. Germline trimming cut 5 bases from V and 4 bases from J; bases unmatched to any gene: 8. In the original processing: Using reference gene primer amplification, nucleated cell counts were estimated. Measured with immunoSEQ multiplex PCR; TCRdb has only the in-frame clones, and not every one. V and J calls and clone size come straight from that table; D and trimming were deduced from the DNA. The data show more than 75,000 clones, more than 75% seen once. This record belongs to a study of blood T cell repertoires in COVID-19. Study information: The origin of the acute and convalescent COVID-19 samples was the United States, Italy and Spain. From T cells, B-cell-depleted T cells, or PBMCs came the material, which was cDNA or gDNA.

The chain employs TRBV28 and TRBJ1-5; TRBD1 aligns across 7 bases. This receptor was identified in a woman between 65 and 79 years old with acute or convalescent COVID-19. Sequences were obtained from peripheral blood. Written as DNA, the CDR3 is TGTGCCAGCAGTGATAACAGGGGCCCGAATCAGCCCCAGCATTTT. This codes for CASSDNRGPNQPQHF.